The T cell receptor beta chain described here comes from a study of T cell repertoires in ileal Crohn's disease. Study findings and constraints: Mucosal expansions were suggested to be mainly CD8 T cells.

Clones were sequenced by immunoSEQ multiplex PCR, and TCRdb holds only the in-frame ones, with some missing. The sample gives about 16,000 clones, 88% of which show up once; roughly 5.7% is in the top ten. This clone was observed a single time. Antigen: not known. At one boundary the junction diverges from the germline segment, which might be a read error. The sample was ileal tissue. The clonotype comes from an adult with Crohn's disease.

This CDR3 is CASSRLLNREGF. CDR3 DNA sequence: TGTGCCAGCAGCCGACTCCTAAACAGGGAGGGATTT. The chain is built from TRBV5-8 and TRBJ1-1; perhaps TRBD1 as D (6 bases). The CDR3 consists of 12 residues. CDR1 is SGHTS and CDR2 is YDEGEE in the germline V gene.